This T cell receptor beta chain was documented in a study of Ad26.COV2.S vaccination and SARS-CoV-2 variants (dated by TCRdb to the early 2020s). Looking at the study overall: Vaccine-arm donors were drawn from COV1001, a multicentre, randomized, double-blind, placebo-controlled phase I-IIa trial of Ad26.COV2.S in healthy adults. Ad26.COV2.S was administered intramuscularly at 5 x 10^10 or 1 x 10^11 viral particles, either as a single shot or as two shots given 56 days apart. TCRbeta repertoire sequencing was used to assess the specificity and breadth of SARS-CoV-2-reactive T cell receptors after Ad26.COV2.S vaccination. A total of approximately 30 samples were included in the TCR-sequenced set, comprising about 20 Ad26.COV2.S vaccine recipients, 5 placebo recipients and 8 SARS-CoV-2 convalescent individuals. Participants in the trial were split at random into five groups of five each, receiving low-dose or high-dose Ad26.COV2.S once or twice, or else placebo on both occasions. Blinding of investigators to trial group allocation was maintained during experiments and outcome assessment.

Paper-wide results and their limitations: The study was not powered for comparison of responses between vaccine doses or regimens. Substantial breadth of spike-specific CD8+ and CD4+ T cell responses was reported after vaccination. The authors noted that the TCR breadth and depth analyses may have underestimated total T cell responses. Spike-specific TCR breadth was higher in Ad26.COV2.S recipients than in placebo recipients (P = 0.0014). Vaccine and placebo recipients had similar non-spike TCR breadth, a finding consistent with the vaccine containing only spike.

As for this clone: Its antigen remains unidentified. The sample holds no much larger clone one base away, and base qualities are not on file.

V is clipped by 5 bases and J by 5 bases, and the sequence between their germline boundaries is 11 bases long. The CDR1 and CDR2 encoded by the germline V gene are KGHDR and SFDVKD. Counted from cysteine to phenylalanine, this CDR3 has 14 amino acids. This entry keeps only the CDR3 DNA: 42 bases, framed from base 1. What the treatment or condition label conveys for this sample: 15 to 20 received Ad26.COV2.S at low or high dose, single or two shots; 5 received placebo; per-sample allocation not given. For vaccine and placebo recipients, repertoires were sequenced using samples collected on day 63 after the first injection. In Cohort 1b, some 25 adults aged 18-55 years were enrolled at a single site in Boston, USA, between 29 July and 7 August 2020. Ad26.COV2.S consisted of a replication-incompetent adenovirus type 26 vector by which a prefusion-stabilized SARS-CoV-2 spike protein from the original Wuhan strain was expressed.

TCRbeta CDR3 regions were sequenced with the immunoSEQ Assay. After extraction, genomic DNA underwent amplification by bias-controlled multiplex PCR, followed by high-throughput sequencing. The source study handled its data this way. To quantify the absolute abundance of every unique TCRbeta CDR3 region, sequences were collapsed and filtered. T cell fraction was estimated by normalizing TCRbeta template counts to usable DNA, which was measured by amplifying reference genes present in all nucleated cells. Repertoire TCRs were annotated as SARS-CoV-2-specific when V gene, CDR3 amino acid sequence and J gene were exactly matched to a known reactive TCR set. MIRA supplied the reference SARS-CoV-2 TCR set, which was filtered for enrichment in COVID-19-positive ImmuneCODE repertoires so that public or cross-reactive TCRs were removed. Using the MIRA antigens, annotated TCRs were further analysed by specific ORF or by position within an ORF. Breadth was defined as the number of annotated unique rearrangements divided by the total number of unique productive rearrangements, and depth was defined as the summed frequency of the annotated unique rearrangements. Two-sided Wilcoxon rank-sum tests were used to compare TCR breadth between groups. What TCRdb holds here is the immuneACCESS table cut down to in-frame rearrangements. Part of the clones is not present; checked against another copy, under half of the missing clones reflect an unresolved V gene, and the others are unexplained. V and J calls and clone size are given by that table; D and trimming were obtained from the DNA. The sample records nearly 400,000 clones, 75% to 90% of which are singletons. The top ten hold under 2% of the sample.

Specimen: peripheral blood, collected in a trial of Ad26.COV2.S vaccine versus placebo. The TCR comes from a person between 18 and 59 years old who received the Ad26.COV2.S COVID-19 vaccine or a placebo. The receptor chain draws on TRBV24-1 and TRBJ2-2, with the identity of the D gene unclear. The base sequence is TGTGCCACCAGTGCGATAGTTCGGACCGGGGAGCTGTTTTTT. This is translated as CATSAIVRTGELFF.